This T cell receptor beta chain was profiled in a study of shared clonotypes between healthy human individuals. Germline CDR1 reads LNHDA; CDR2 reads SQIVND (reference sequence). V lost 7 bases, J lost 2 bases, and 11 bases lay in between. The CDR3 has 13 amino acids. Assay: immunoSEQ multiplex PCR; the TCRdb copy retains only in-frame clones and omits some. The sample shows roughly 2.4 million clones, almost 96% of them seen only once. This TCR derives from a young man in good health. Material for sequencing was naive CD4+ T cells sorted from blood. The subset here: CD45RA+ positively selected. The J gene is TRBJ2-5, the V gene TRBV19, with no clear D. The CDR3 coding sequence is TGTGCCAGTAACCCCGTGGGTCAAGAGACCCAGTACTTC. Residues: CASNPVGQETQYF.